This T cell receptor (beta chain) was documented in a study of CD8+CD57+ T cells in acquired aplastic anemia. The V end was cut by 0 bases, the J end by 13 bases, with 22 bases between. Germline assignment: CDR1 SGDLS and CDR2 YYNGEE. The CDR3 length is 15 residues. This clonotype was picked up one time. Genomic DNA constituted the template upon which TCR beta VDJ and CDR3 profiling was performed. TCRdb redid the calling of the reads with MiXCR, one entry per CDR3 protein. The sample lists roughly 190,000 distinct CDR3 sequences; around half were seen once. The chain combines TRBV9 with TRBJ1-2; D is possibly TRBD1 (6 bases). The specimen sequenced was sorted CD4+, CD8+, or CD8+CD57+ T cells (not recorded which) from PBMCs. The clonotype was recovered from a human donor in good health, serving as a control. This CDR3 is CASSVGDGQRPPPTF. In nucleotides, the CDR3 is TGTGCCAGCAGCGTAGGAGATGGACAGCGACCGCCTCCCACCTTC.